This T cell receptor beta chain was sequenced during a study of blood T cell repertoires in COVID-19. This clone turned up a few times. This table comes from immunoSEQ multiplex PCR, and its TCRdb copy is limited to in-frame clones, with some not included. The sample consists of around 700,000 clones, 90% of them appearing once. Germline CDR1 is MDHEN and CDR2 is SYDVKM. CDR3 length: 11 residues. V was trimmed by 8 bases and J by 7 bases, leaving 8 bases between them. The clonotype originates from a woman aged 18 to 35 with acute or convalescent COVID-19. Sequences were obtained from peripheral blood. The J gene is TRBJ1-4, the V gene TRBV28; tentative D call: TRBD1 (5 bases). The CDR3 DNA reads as TGTGCCAGCGGCAGGGTTGAAAAACTGTTTTTT. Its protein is CASGRVEKLFF.